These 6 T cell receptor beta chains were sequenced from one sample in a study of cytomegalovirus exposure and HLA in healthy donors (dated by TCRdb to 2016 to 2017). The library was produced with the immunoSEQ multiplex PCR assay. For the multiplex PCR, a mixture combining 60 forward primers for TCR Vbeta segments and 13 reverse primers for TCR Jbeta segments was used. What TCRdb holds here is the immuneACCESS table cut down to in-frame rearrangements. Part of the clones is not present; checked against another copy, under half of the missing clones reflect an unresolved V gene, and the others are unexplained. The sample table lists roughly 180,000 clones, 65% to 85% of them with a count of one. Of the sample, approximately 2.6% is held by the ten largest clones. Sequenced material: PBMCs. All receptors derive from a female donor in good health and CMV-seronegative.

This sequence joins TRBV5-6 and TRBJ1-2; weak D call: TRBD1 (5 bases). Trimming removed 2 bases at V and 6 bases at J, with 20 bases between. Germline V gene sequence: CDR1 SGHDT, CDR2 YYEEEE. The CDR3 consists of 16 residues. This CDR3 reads CASSFVDNPTGNGYTF. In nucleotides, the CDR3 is TGTGCCAGCAGCTTTGTAGACAACCCAACAGGCAATGGCTACACCTTC.

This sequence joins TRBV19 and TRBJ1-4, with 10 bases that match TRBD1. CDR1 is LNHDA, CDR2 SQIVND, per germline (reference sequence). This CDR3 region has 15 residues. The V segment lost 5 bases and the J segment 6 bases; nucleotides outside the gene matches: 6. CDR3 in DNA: TGTGCCAGTAGTCCAAGGACAGGGGGGTATGAAAAACTGTTTTTT. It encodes CASSPRTGGYEKLFF. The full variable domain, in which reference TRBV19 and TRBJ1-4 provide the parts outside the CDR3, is DGGITQSPKYLFRKEGQNVTLSCEQNLNHDAMYWYRQDPGQGLRLIYYSQIVNDFQKGDIAEGYSVSREKKESFPLTVTSAQKNPTAFYLCASSPRTGGYEKLFFGSGTQLSVL.

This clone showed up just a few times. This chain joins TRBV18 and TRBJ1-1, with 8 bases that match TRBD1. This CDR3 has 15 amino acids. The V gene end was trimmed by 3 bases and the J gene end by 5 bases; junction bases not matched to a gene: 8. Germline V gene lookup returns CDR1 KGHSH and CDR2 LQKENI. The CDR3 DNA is TGTGCCAGCTCACCCGTCACAGGGGGTATGACTGAAGCTTTCTTT. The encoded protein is CASSPVTGGMTEAFF.

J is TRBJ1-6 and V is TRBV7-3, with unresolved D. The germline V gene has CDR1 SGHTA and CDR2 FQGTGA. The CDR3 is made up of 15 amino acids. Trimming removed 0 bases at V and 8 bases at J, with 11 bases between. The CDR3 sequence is CASSLTRAGDSPLHF. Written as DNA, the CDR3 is TGTGCCAGCAGCTTAACGAGGGCCGGGGATTCACCCCTCCACTTT.

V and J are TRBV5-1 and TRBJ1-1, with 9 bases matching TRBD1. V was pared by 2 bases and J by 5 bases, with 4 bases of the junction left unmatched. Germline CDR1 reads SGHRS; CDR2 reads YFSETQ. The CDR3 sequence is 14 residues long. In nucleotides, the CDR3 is TGCGCCAGCAGCTTAGGGGACAGGGTTACTGAAGCTTTCTTT. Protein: CASSLGDRVTEAFF.

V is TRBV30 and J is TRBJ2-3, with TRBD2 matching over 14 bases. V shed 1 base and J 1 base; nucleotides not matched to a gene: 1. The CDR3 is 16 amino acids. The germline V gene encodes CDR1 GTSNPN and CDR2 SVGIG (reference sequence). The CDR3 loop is CAWSGTSGRRTDTQYF. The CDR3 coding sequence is TGTGCCTGGAGTGGGACTAGCGGGAGGCGCACAGATACGCAGTATTTT. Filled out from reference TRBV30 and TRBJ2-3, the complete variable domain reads SQTIHQWPATLVQPVGSPLSLECTVEGTSNPNLYWYRQAAGRGLQLLFYSVGIGQISSEVPQNLSASRPQDRQFILSSKKLLLSDSGFYLCAWSGTSGRRTDTQYFGPGTRLTVL.